The 10 T cell receptor beta chains below come from one sample, sequenced in a study of CD8 T cells in Susac syndrome. Random-hexamer reverse transcription was applied to about 0.45 to 1 ug RNA. TCRdb ran MiXCR on the immunoSEQ multiplex PCR reads and lists one entry per CDR3 protein. The data contain about 130,000 distinct CDR3 sequences, more than 90% of them singletons. Sequenced sample: CD4+ T cells from PBMCs. The source of these receptors is a human donor in good health.

Notes on this clonotype: Without the conserved terminal phenylalanine or tryptophan, this CDR3 likely stems from a read error. V gene TRBV6-6 combines with J gene TRBJ2-3; D not certain. V lost 5 bases and J lost 6, with 6 bases in between. CDR3 length equals 11 residues. Germline V CDR1 and CDR2: MNHNY, SVGAGI (reference sequence). CDR3 bases: TGTGCCAGCAGTCTAGTGGATACGCAGTATCTT. Translating it yields CASSLVDTQYL.

The rearrangement links TRBV24-1 to TRBJ2-5; 7 nucleotides match TRBD2. This CDR3 has 13 amino acids. Germline lookup yields CDR1 KGHDR and CDR2 SFDVKD. Unmatched junction bases numbered 1, after V lost 6 bases and J lost 1 base. The CDR3 sequence: CATSTGGQETQYF. The CDR3 bases are TGTGCCACCAGTACGGGGGGCCAAGAGACCCAGTACTTC.

The CDR3 DNA sequence: TGTGCCAGCAGCCGAACGACGGGACTAGTAGGCGACGAGCAGTACTTC. Translated, it gives CASSRTTGLVGDEQYF. This rearrangement joins TRBV14 to TRBJ2-7; 8 bases align to TRBD2. There are 16 residues in the CDR3. V dropped 4 bases and J dropped 5; count of bases not matched to a gene: 13. The V gene's germline CDR1 is SGHDN and CDR2 FVKESK.

CDR3 DNA sequence: TGTGCCAGCAGTCATACAAAGGAGACCCAGTACTTC. Translated, it gives CASSHTKETQYF. The rearrangement uses TRBV12-3 or TRBV12-4 and TRBJ2-5; D is undetermined. Trimming removed 5 bases from V and 5 bases from J, with 9 bases in between. The CDR3 runs to 12 residues.

The rearrangement joins TRBV10-3 to TRBJ1-2; D is perhaps TRBD1 (6 bases). Trimming left V 8 bases short and J 5 bases short, with 15 bases between. The germline gives CDR1 ENHRY, CDR2 SYGVKD. The CDR3 contains 13 residues. CDR3 nucleotide sequence: TGTGCCATCTCCAGGGGATCGGATTATGGCTACACCTTC. The encoded protein is CAISRGSDYGYTF.

This chain connects TRBV2 to TRBJ1-2; no clear D gene. Germline V gene data show CDR1 as SNHLY and CDR2 as FYNNEI. The CDR3 runs 13 residues. V gave up 8 bases and J gave up 0 bases, with 10 bases separating them. CDR3 residues: CASRTGPNYGYTF. DNA of the CDR3: TGTGCCAGCCGGACGGGCCCTAACTATGGCTACACCTTC.

This chain uses TRBV27 with TRBJ1-5; no reliable D call. The CDR3 totals 13 residues. V lost 10 bases and J lost 6, with 16 bases in between. Germline values: CDR1 MNHEY, CDR2 SMNVEV (reference sequence). DNA for the CDR3: TGTGCCACCGGCGGGGTCCGAGGTCAGCCCCAGCATTTT. Amino acid sequence: CATGGVRGQPQHF.

The chain employs TRBV20-1 and TRBJ2-1; 9 bases fit TRBD2. V dropped 5 bases and J dropped 4; count of bases not matched to a gene: 6. The length of the CDR3 is 14 residues. The V gene's germline CDR1 is DFQATT and CDR2 SNEGSKA (reference sequence). This CDR3 reads CSAYSGGRYNEQFF. CDR3 nucleotide sequence: TGCAGTGCTTACAGCGGGGGGAGATACAATGAGCAGTTCTTC.

The CDR3 DNA is TGTGCCAGCAGCTTAGCGGAGGAGACCCAGTACTTC. It encodes CASSLAEETQYF. V and J are TRBV7-2 and TRBJ2-5; no clear D gene. Germline V gene lookup returns CDR1 SGHTA and CDR2 FQGNSA. The CDR3 sequence is 12 residues long. V was clipped by 0 bases and J by 5 bases, with 4 bases between them.

This chain links TRBV20-1 with TRBJ2-5; D is possibly TRBD2 (6 bases). Per germline, CDR1 DFQATT and CDR2 SNEGSKA (reference sequence). V lost 0 bases and J 14 bases, leaving 13 bases between the germline ends. The CDR3 length is 11 residues. The CDR3 DNA sequence: TGCAGTGCTAGAGATCCGCCAGGGACTTACTTC. Translation: CSARDPPGTYF.